What follows are 19 T cell receptor beta chains derived from one specimen sequenced in a study of blood T cell repertoires in COVID-19. Profiling relied on immunoSEQ multiplex PCR, and the TCRdb table lists in-frame clones only, not all of them. Here the sample spans approximately 90,000 clones, 85% being singletons. Sequencing was performed on peripheral blood. These receptors all stem from a man at least 80 years old with acute or convalescent COVID-19.

This chain joins TRBV9 and TRBJ2-1; the match to TRBD1 covers 11 bases. Germline V gene sequence: CDR1 SGDLS, CDR2 YYNGEE. CDR3 size: 17 residues. V shed 3 bases, J shed 4 bases, and the junction held 9 bases outside the gene matches. DNA for the CDR3: TGTGCCAGCAGCGCCACATTAGGGACAGGGGGTTACAATGAGCAGTTCTTC. This translates into CASSATLGTGGYNEQFF.

The chain uses TRBV23-1 and TRBJ1-5; unclear D gene. TRBV23-1 is an ORF; its function is uncertain. V lost 0 bases, J lost 0 bases, and 9 bases lay in between. This CDR3 comprises 16 residues. The DNA for the CDR3 is TGCGCCAGCAGTCAATCTCTAGGTGCTAGCAATCAGCCCCAGCATTTT. Its translation is CASSQSLGASNQPQHF.

V is TRBV6-2 or TRBV6-3 and J is TRBJ2-3; 9 bases agree with TRBD2. V was clipped by 6 bases and J by 3 bases; unmatched bases: 7. The CDR3 covers 15 residues. In germline, CDR1 is MNHEY, CDR2 SVGEGT. This CDR3 reads CASSFSGSGTDTQYF. The CDR3 nucleotides are TGTGCCAGCAGCTTTAGCGGGAGTGGGACAGATACGCAGTATTTT.

The V gene is TRBV5-1, the J gene TRBJ2-3, with D unclear. Trimming took off 2 bases at V and 4 bases at J, with 5 bases between the two ends. There are 12 residues in the CDR3. Germline V gene lookup returns CDR1 SGHRS and CDR2 YFSETQ. The CDR3 loop is CASSLRADTQYF. Here the CDR3 DNA reads TGCGCCAGCAGCTTACGAGCAGATACGCAGTATTTT.

The chain recombines TRBV27 with TRBJ2-3; 11 positions match TRBD2. Germline V CDR1 and CDR2: MNHEY, SMNVEV (reference sequence). Trimming took 2 bases from V and 4 from J; bases not matched to a gene: 5. CDR3 length: 16 amino acids. The CDR3 spells CASSLRSGRVPDTQYF. The DNA of the CDR3 is TGTGCCAGCAGTTTACGTAGCGGGAGGGTCCCAGATACGCAGTATTTT.

The chain has TRBV28 and TRBJ1-4, with 9 bases matching TRBD1. The CDR3 extends over 17 amino acids. Trimming took 3 bases from V and 3 from J; bases not matched to a gene: 8. Germline CDR1 and CDR2: MDHEN and SYDVKM. CDR3 in DNA: TGTGCCAGCAGTTTCATCGGGTGGACAGGGGCTAATGAAAAACTGTTTTTT. It translates to CASSFIGWTGANEKLFF.

V and J are TRBV5-1 and TRBJ2-7, with TRBD1 as a possible D gene (5 bases). Looked up from germline, CDR1 is SGHRS and CDR2 is YFSETQ. Trimming took off 2 bases at V and 5 bases at J, with 17 bases between the two ends. This CDR3 has 15 residues. CDR3 protein: CASSFVGQGVDEQYF. CDR3 sequence (DNA): TGCGCCAGCAGCTTTGTGGGGCAAGGCGTGGACGAGCAGTACTTC.

The chain recombines TRBV28 with TRBJ2-3; the match to TRBD1 covers 9 bases. CDR1 is MDHEN and CDR2 is SYDVKM in the germline V gene. CDR3 length equals 14 residues. V lost 7 bases and J lost 7; bases outside the gene matches: 9. The chain's CDR3 is CASKPGTGTNTQYF. CDR3 DNA sequence: TGTGCCAGCAAACCAGGGACAGGGACGAATACGCAGTATTTT.

The chain couples TRBV27 to TRBJ2-7, with 9 positions matching TRBD1. The V segment lost 4 bases and the J segment 7 bases; nucleotides outside the gene matches: 8. Germline values: CDR1 MNHEY, CDR2 SMNVEV (reference sequence). The CDR3 extends over 14 amino acids. CDR3 residues: CASSSGTGTVEQYF. The CDR3 DNA follows: TGTGCCAGCAGTTCCGGGACAGGGACAGTGGAGCAGTACTTC.

This rearrangement joins TRBV7-6 to TRBJ2-3; TRBD1 might be the D (6 bases). The CDR3 length is 16 residues. The germline gives CDR1 SGHVS, CDR2 FNYEAQ. The V end was cut by 1 base, the J end by 0 bases, with 11 bases between. DNA of the CDR3: TGTGCCAGCAGCTTAGGACAGGAAATTAGCACAGATACGCAGTATTTT. Translating gives CASSLGQEISTDTQYF.

The J gene is TRBJ1-6, the V gene TRBV5-4; the D gene is possibly TRBD1 (6 bases). V was cut by 5 bases and J by 5 bases, with 14 bases left in between. The CDR3 is 15 residues long. Per germline, CDR1 SGHNT and CDR2 YYREEE (reference sequence). The CDR3 region has the DNA TGTGCCAGCAGATCCCGACAGGCAAATAATTCACCCCTCCACTTT. Its translation: CASRSRQANNSPLHF.

The V and J genes are TRBV5-6 and TRBJ2-7, with D unresolved. Germline V gene data show CDR1 as SGHDT and CDR2 as YYEEEE. The CDR3 sequence is 15 residues long. The ends were cut back, 5 bases at V and 0 bases at J, with 15 bases in the middle. DNA of the CDR3: TGTGCCAGCAGTCGAAGGCCGGGTGCCTCCTACGAGCAGTACTTC. Protein: CASSRRPGASYEQYF.

This chain joins TRBV4-2 and TRBJ2-7; the match to TRBD1 covers 10 bases. In germline, CDR1 is LGHNA, CDR2 YNFKEQ. Trimming removed 4 bases from V and 2 bases from J; junction bases left unmatched: 2. This CDR3 has 14 residues. The CDR3 DNA follows: TGTGCCAGCAGCCGGGACAGGGGAACCTACGAGCAGTACTTC. Encoded protein: CASSRDRGTYEQYF.

The chain links TRBV30 to TRBJ1-3; no reliable D call. The CDR3 sequence is 14 residues long. V dropped 2 bases and J dropped 4 bases, with 12 bases sitting between them. The germline CDR1 and CDR2 sequences are GTSNPN and SVGIG (reference sequence). In DNA, the CDR3 is TGTGCCTGGAGTCAGGCTGTCTGGGGAAACACCATATATTTT. Amino acid sequence: CAWSQAVWGNTIYF.

This chain links TRBV25-1 with TRBJ2-1; TRBD2 agrees at 7 bases. This CDR3 is built from 15 residues. V was pared by 7 bases and J by 6 bases, with 12 bases of the junction left unmatched. CDR1 and CDR2 from the germline V gene are MGHDK and SYGVNS. CDR3 protein: CASTLKQRGINEQFF. DNA of the CDR3: TGTGCCAGCACCCTAAAACAGCGGGGTATCAATGAGCAGTTCTTC. The complete variable domain, with remaining parts taken from reference TRBV25-1 and TRBJ2-1, reads EADIYQTPRYLVIGTGKKITLECSQTMGHDKMYWYQQDPGMELHLIHYSYGVNSTEKGDLSSESTVSRIRTEHFPLTLESARPSHTSQYLCASTLKQRGINEQFFGPGTRLTVL.

The rearrangement uses TRBV28 and TRBJ2-5; tentative D call: TRBD2 (6 bases). V was shortened by 5 bases and J by 5 bases, with 12 bases between the two germline ends. This CDR3 region has 13 residues. Looked up from germline, CDR1 is MDHEN and CDR2 is SYDVKM. The DNA of the CDR3 is TGTGCCAGCAGTGAGACTAGTTTGGAGACCCAGTACTTC. Residues: CASSETSLETQYF.

The J gene is TRBJ1-3, the V gene TRBV7-2, with unresolved D. The CDR3 runs 15 residues. Trimming left V 5 bases short and J 1 base short, with 12 bases between. From germline, CDR1 is SGHTA and CDR2 FQGNSA. CDR3 nucleotide sequence: TGTGCCAGCAGCAACCGACAATTTTCTGGAAACACCATATATTTT. This sequence encodes CASSNRQFSGNTIYF.

The V call is TRBV27, the J call TRBJ1-5, with 8 nucleotides matching TRBD1. Germline CDR1 reads MNHEY; CDR2 reads SMNVEV (reference sequence). This CDR3 comprises 16 residues. J lost 4 bases, V lost 2 bases, and 7 bases had no gene match. CDR3 bases: TGTGCCAGCAGTTTACCCCACAGGGGGACTAATCAGCCCCAGCATTTT. Translating gives CASSLPHRGTNQPQHF.

J is TRBJ1-1 and V is TRBV7-3, with D tentatively TRBD1 (6 bases). V dropped 0 bases and J dropped 5 bases, with 16 bases sitting between them. The CDR3 length is 16 residues. Per the germline V gene, CDR1 is SGHTA and CDR2 is FQGTGA. The CDR3 DNA reads TGTGCCAGCAGCTTAACAAGGGGGAGACGGGAAACTGAAGCTTTCTTT. Amino acids: CASSLTRGRRETEAFF.